What follows is one TCR beta chain and its context. These data come from a study of T cell repertoires in cytomegalovirus infection. V was cut by 4 bases and J by 5 bases, with 12 bases left in between. The germline CDR1 and CDR2 sequences are SEHNR and FQNEAQ (reference sequence). The CDR3 consists of 14 residues. TCRdb itself ran the reads through MiXCR, one entry per CDR3 protein. Found here are about 320,000 distinct CDR3 sequences, 8% to 10% of them singletons; the top ten hold 4.3%. V is TRBV7-9 and J is TRBJ2-1; no reliable D call. The sequence derives from a human donor in good health (CMV status not recorded). Some clones in this sample may be carry-over from other donors' samples. Input material: PBMCs. CDR3 sequence: CASSSSALNNEQFF. CDR3 nucleotide sequence: TGTGCCAGCAGCTCCTCAGCGCTAAACAATGAGCAGTTCTTC.